Listed below are T cell receptor beta chains from one sample, sequenced in a study of blood T cell repertoires in COVID-19. The table came from immunoSEQ multiplex PCR; TCRdb's copy has only in-frame clones and leaves some out. This sample yields about 190,000 clones, of which roughly 84% are seen a single time; roughly 5.6% belongs to the top ten. The specimen sequenced was peripheral blood. The receptors here all came from a woman aged 40-49 years who had recovered from COVID-19. CDR3s include the opening cysteine and the closing phenylalanine or tryptophan. D genes are given only for firm matches. Clone size is given for some rows only: seen once, a few or many times, or a class if the clone is expanded.

size	V	D	J	DNA	CDR3
NA	TRBV29-1	TRBD2	TRBJ2-5	TGCAGCCATCAAGGGGCGGGGGGAGAGACCCAGTACTTC	CSHQGAGGETQYF
NA	TRBV14	NA	TRBJ2-1	TGTGCCAGCAGCCAACCCGGAGGTTTTCACTCCTACAATGAGCAGTTCTTC	CASSQPGGFHSYNEQFF
once	TRBV11-2	NA	TRBJ2-1	TGTGCCAGCAGCTTAGAAGCCTATTCCCACAATGAGCAGTTCTTC	CASSLEAYSHNEQFF
NA	TRBV9	TRBD1	TRBJ2-7	TGTGCCAGCAGCCCTTGGACAGGGAGCTACGAGCAGTACTTC	CASSPWTGSYEQYF
NA	TRBV12-3/TRBV12-4	NA	TRBJ2-3	TGTGCCAGCAGTTTGGACTACACAGATACGCAGTATTTT	CASSLDYTDTQYF
NA	TRBV3-1/TRBV3-2	NA	TRBJ1-1	TGTGCCAGCAGACGGACAGAGAACACTGAAGCTTTCTTT	CASRRTENTEAFF
NA	TRBV28	TRBD2	TRBJ2-3	TGTGCCAGCAGTAATAGCGGGAGGGCCTTTGGCACAGATACGCAGTATTTT	CASSNSGRAFGTDTQYF
once	TRBV27	TRBD1	TRBJ1-6	TGTGCCAGCAGGACAGGGTGGGATTCACCCCTCCACTTT	CASRTGWDSPLHF
NA	TRBV18	NA	TRBJ1-1	TGTGCCAGCTCAGAAGACAGAGACACTGAAGCTTTCTTT	CASSEDRDTEAFF
NA	TRBV3-1/TRBV3-2	TRBD1	TRBJ2-1	TGTGCCAGCAGCCGGACAGGCAATGAGCAGTTCTTC	CASSRTGNEQFF
NA	TRBV27	TRBD2	TRBJ2-1	TGTGCCAGCAGTTTCGGGGGGACTAACTACAATGAGCAGTTCTTC	CASSFGGTNYNEQFF
once	TRBV6-4	TRBD1	TRBJ2-3	TGTGCCAGCAGTGACGGGACAGGGGACACAGATACGCAGTATTTT	CASSDGTGDTDTQYF
NA	TRBV28	NA	TRBJ2-3	TGTGCCAGCAAGGGGGGGCCAGATACGCAGTATTTT	CASKGGPDTQYF
NA	TRBV29-1	TRBD2	TRBJ2-5	TGCAGCGTTCAGCGGGGTCATGATCGGGAGACCCAGTACTTC	CSVQRGHDRETQYF
NA	TRBV7-2	TRBD1	TRBJ2-7	TGTGCCAGCAGCGCTGGACAGGGCTACGGCGAGCAGTACTTC	CASSAGQGYGEQYF
NA	TRBV25-1	NA	TRBJ2-7	TGTGCCAGCAGTGGTAAGGACAGTTCAGGCTCCTACGAGCAGTACTTC	CASSGKDSSGSYEQYF
NA	TRBV25-1	TRBD2	TRBJ2-2	TGTGCCAGCAGCGGACCCCAAACTAGCGGCGCGAACACCGGGGAGCTGTTTTTT	CASSGPQTSGANTGELFF
NA	TRBV29-1	NA	TRBJ1-1	TGCAGCGTTGCAGGGGCCGCCGGTAGGGGTACTGAAGCTTTCTTT	CSVAGAAGRGTEAFF
once	TRBV4-2	TRBD2	TRBJ2-3	TGTGCCAGCAGCCAAGTGTCGGCTAGCGGGGTATCCACAGATACGCAGTATTTT	CASSQVSASGVSTDTQYF
NA	TRBV15	TRBD2	TRBJ2-5	TGTGCCACCAGCAGAGAATCCGGGACTAGTAGGGAGACCCAGTACTTC	CATSRESGTSRETQYF
NA	TRBV5-1	TRBD2	TRBJ2-3	TGCGCCAGCCAGATAAGCGGGGGTACCACAGATACGCAGTATTTT	CASQISGGTTDTQYF
NA	TRBV27	NA	TRBJ1-1	TGTGCCAGCAGTTGGCAGGGCCACATGAACACTGAAGCTTTCTTT	CASSWQGHMNTEAFF
NA	TRBV29-1	NA	TRBJ1-1	TGCAGCGTTGAGGTCAGCGAGAACACTGAAGCTTTCTTT	CSVEVSENTEAFF
NA	TRBV3-1/TRBV3-2	NA	TRBJ2-1	TGTGCCAGCAGCCAAGAGGGGCAGGGTTTCGATGAGCAGTTCTTC	CASSQEGQGFDEQFF
NA	TRBV4-3	NA	TRBJ2-4	TGCGCCAGCAGACCTAACCCACCAAAGCCCAAAAACATTCAGTACTTC	CASRPNPPKPKNIQYF
NA	TRBV18	NA	TRBJ2-1	TGTGCCAGCTCACCCCTGGTGGGAGGCGCCTACAATGAGCAGTTCTTC	CASSPLVGGAYNEQFF
NA	TRBV5-6	NA	TRBJ2-4	TGTGCCAGCAGCATAGAGGGCATTCAGTACTTC	CASSIEGIQYF
once	TRBV5-4	TRBD1	TRBJ1-4	TGTGCCAGCAGCCCGGGACAGTCTAATGAAAAACTGTTTTTT	CASSPGQSNEKLFF
NA	TRBV7-9	TRBD2	TRBJ2-1	TGTGCCAGCAGCCGGGGACTAGCGGGATATAGTGCCAATGAGCAGTTCTTC	CASSRGLAGYSANEQFF
NA	TRBV4-2	TRBD1	TRBJ1-3	TGTGCCAGCAGCCAAGAAGGGACAGGGGGCGCCTACTCTGGAAACACCATATATTTT	CASSQEGTGGAYSGNTIYF
NA	TRBV5-1	TRBD1	TRBJ1-1	TGCGCCAGCAGCTTTTCAGTGGACAGGGAAGTATACACTGAAGCTTTCTTT	CASSFSVDREVYTEAFF
NA	TRBV6-1	TRBD1	TRBJ2-2	TGTGCCAGCAGTGAACTCTACAGGGGTAGATATAACACCGGGGAGCTGTTTTTT	CASSELYRGRYNTGELFF
NA	TRBV6-1	NA	TRBJ2-7	TGTGCCAGCAGTGATTCGTCCTTAGGCAGGTACGAGCAGTACTTC	CASSDSSLGRYEQYF
NA	TRBV2	TRBD2	TRBJ2-7	TGTGCCAGCAGTGAAGAGTCTAGCGGAACCTACGAGCAGTACTTC	CASSEESSGTYEQYF
NA	TRBV18	NA	TRBJ2-7	TGTGCCAGCTCACTATCACAGGGCGGGGAGCAGTACTTC	CASSLSQGGEQYF
NA	TRBV6-5	NA	TRBJ1-4	TGTGCCAGCAGTTCCCAGGGAAATAATGAAAAACTGTTTTTT	CASSSQGNNEKLFF
NA	TRBV6-5	NA	TRBJ1-1	TGTGCCAGCAGACCACAAGCGGGCTTACTCTCTGAAGCTTTCTTT	CASRPQAGLLSEAFF
once	TRBV27	NA	TRBJ1-2	TGTGCCAGCAACCCCACGGCGGGGGCGGGTGGCTACACCTTC	CASNPTAGAGGYTF
NA	TRBV10-3	NA	TRBJ2-7	TGTGCCATCAGTGCACAGGAAGAAAACGAGCAGTACTTC	CAISAQEENEQYF
NA	TRBV19	NA	TRBJ1-6	TGTGCCAGTAGTATATCCAGGGTTCTCGGTTCACCCCTCCACTTT	CASSISRVLGSPLHF
once	TRBV5-4	NA	TRBJ2-1	TGTGCCAGCAGCCGAGGGGGGGGCTTCCCCTACAATGAGCAGTTCTTC	CASSRGGGFPYNEQFF
NA	TRBV30	TRBD1	TRBJ1-6	TGTGCCTGGACTAGTGGGGCAGGGGGCTTCTATAATTCACCCCTCCACTTT	CAWTSGAGGFYNSPLHF
NA	TRBV6-1	TRBD2	TRBJ2-3	TGTGCCAGCAGTGAAAGGACTAGCGGGAGCCCCGATACGCAGTATTTT	CASSERTSGSPDTQYF
NA	TRBV6-5	NA	TRBJ1-1	TGTGCCAGCAGTATCGGCGCGGTTAACACTGAAGCTTTCTTT	CASSIGAVNTEAFF
NA	TRBV5-1	TRBD2	TRBJ2-1	TGCGCCAGCAGCTCTACTAGCGGGGCTTCCTACAATGAGCAGTTCTTC	CASSSTSGASYNEQFF
NA	TRBV28	TRBD1	TRBJ2-3	TGTGCCAGCAGGACGGGACAGAACACAGATACGCAGTATTTT	CASRTGQNTDTQYF
NA	TRBV6-5	TRBD1	TRBJ2-2	TGTGCCAGCAGTTACATAACAGGGGGCACCGGGGAGCTGTTTTTT	CASSYITGGTGELFF
NA	TRBV30	TRBD1	TRBJ1-5	TGTGCCTGGAGTGGACAGGGGGCCGGCAATCAGCCCCAGCATTTT	CAWSGQGAGNQPQHF
NA	TRBV18	NA	TRBJ2-5	TGTGCCAGCTCACCACCGGAGGAGACCCAGTACTTC	CASSPPEETQYF
few	TRBV6-5	NA	TRBJ1-1	TGTGCCAGCAGTTACTCGTATACGTCCAGGGACACTGAAGCTTTCTTT	CASSYSYTSRDTEAFF
NA	TRBV7-9	NA	TRBJ1-5	TGTGCCAGCAGCTTAGACAACAATCAGCCCCAGCATTTT	CASSLDNNQPQHF
NA	TRBV6-5	NA	TRBJ2-1	TGTGCCAGCAGGTTGCGGGCCTCCTACAATGAGCAGTTCTTC	CASRLRASYNEQFF
NA	TRBV5-1	NA	TRBJ1-2	TGCGCCAGCAGCTTGGGGCCGGAGGGGGGCTACACCTTC	CASSLGPEGGYTF
NA	TRBV13	TRBD2	TRBJ2-7	TGTGCCAGCAGACGAGCGGGAGGTGTCTACGAGCAGTACTTC	CASRRAGGVYEQYF
NA	TRBV27	TRBD2	TRBJ2-1	TGTGCCAGCAGTCGACTAGCCGGTGAGCAGTTCTTC	CASSRLAGEQFF